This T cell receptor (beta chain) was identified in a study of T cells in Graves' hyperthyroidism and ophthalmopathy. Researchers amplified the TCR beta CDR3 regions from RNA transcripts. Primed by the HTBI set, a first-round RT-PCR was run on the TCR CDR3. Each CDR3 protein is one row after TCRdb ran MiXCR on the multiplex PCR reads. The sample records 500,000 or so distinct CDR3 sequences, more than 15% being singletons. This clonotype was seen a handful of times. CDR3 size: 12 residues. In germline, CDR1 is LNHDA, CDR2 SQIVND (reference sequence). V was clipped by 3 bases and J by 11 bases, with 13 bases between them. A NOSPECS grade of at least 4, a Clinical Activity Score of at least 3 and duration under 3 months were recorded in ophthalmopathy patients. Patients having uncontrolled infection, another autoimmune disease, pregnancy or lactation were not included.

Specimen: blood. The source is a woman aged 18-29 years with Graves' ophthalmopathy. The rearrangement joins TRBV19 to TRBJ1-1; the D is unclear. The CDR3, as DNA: TGTGCCAGTAGTATTGAGGGTCTACGGGCTTTCTTT. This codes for CASSIEGLRAFF.